The present T cell receptor (beta chain) was sequenced within a study of technical replicates of blood from a few donors (dated by TCRdb to about 2017). Relative to germline, V is 5 bases shorter and J is 6 bases shorter, with 11 bases between their ends. Measured from the cysteine to the phenylalanine, the CDR3 is 11 residues long. CDR3 DNA only is kept here, 33 bases in frame from base 1. CDR1 and CDR2, looked up from the germline V gene (reference sequence), are GTSNPN and SVGIG. Comments on this clone: Its antigen is currently not known. Within one base of it there is no much larger clone, and no base qualities were kept.

Libraries came from the immunoSEQ multiplex PCR assay. TCRdb limited this immuneACCESS table to in-frame rearrangements with V and J called. A share of clones is missing; checked studies link under half to unresolved V genes, and the rest is unexplained. For this sample there are 60,000 or so clones; about 86% appear just once. Roughly 5% of the sample comes from the top ten. The TCR comes from a human donor in good health. Some clones in this sample may be carry-over from other donors' samples. The sequence joins TRBV30 to TRBJ2-7, and TRBD1 may be the D gene, going by 6 matching bases. Sequencing was carried out using PBMCs. The DNA reads as follows: TGTGCCTGGGGGGGCCCAGTCGAGCAGTACTTC. It specifies CAWGGPVEQYF.